The 25 T cell receptor beta chains below come from one sample, sequenced in a study of shared clonotypes between healthy human individuals. Libraries were prepared by immunoSEQ multiplex PCR; TCRdb keeps only in-frame clonotypes and omits some of them. The sample shows over a million clones, about three quarters of them seen only once. Sample: memory CD4+ T cells sorted from blood. The subset denotes: CD45RA-negative fraction. These receptors were collected from a man between 18 and 35 years old in good health.

The CDR3 region is CASSLKAVGDTQYF. Here the CDR3 DNA reads TGTGCCAGCAGCTTAAAAGCGGTCGGAGATACGCAGTATTTT. The genes are TRBV13 and TRBJ2-3, with D maybe TRBD2 (5 bases). Germline V gene sequence: CDR1 PRHDT, CDR2 FYEKMQ (reference sequence). This CDR3 is built from 14 residues. V was trimmed by 2 bases and J by 5 bases, leaving 11 bases between them. The whole variable domain, remainder taken from reference TRBV13 and TRBJ2-3, is AAGVIQSPRHLIKEKRETATLKCYPIPRHDTVYWYQQGPGQDPQFLISFYEKMQSDKGSIPDRFSAQQFSDYHSELNMSSLELGDSALYFCASSLKAVGDTQYFGPGTRLTVL.

This chain uses TRBV5-4 with TRBJ1-1, with D unclear. Trimming stripped 4 bases from V and 5 bases from J, with 12 bases between. This CDR3 contains 13 residues. The germline CDR1 and CDR2 sequences are SGHNT and YYREEE (reference sequence). CDR3 sequence (DNA): TGTGCCAGCAGCCCCTTGTCAGGTACTGAAGCTTTCTTT. This sequence encodes CASSPLSGTEAFF. The whole variable domain, filled in from reference TRBV5-4 and TRBJ1-1, reads ETGVTQSPTHLIKTRGQQVTLRCSSQSGHNTVSWYQQALGQGPQFIFQYYREEENGRGNFPPRFSGLQFPNYSSELNVNALELDDSALYLCASSPLSGTEAFFGQGTRLTVV.

The chain couples TRBV5-4 to TRBJ1-1; 7 positions agree with TRBD1. V lost 0 bases to trimming and J lost 2 bases; unmatched junction nucleotides: 1. There are 14 residues in the CDR3. The germline V gene has CDR1 SGHNT and CDR2 YYREEE (reference sequence). This CDR3 reads CASSLEGANTEAFF. The DNA for the CDR3 is TGTGCCAGCAGCTTGGAGGGGGCAAACACTGAAGCTTTCTTT.

V and J are TRBV5-4 and TRBJ1-3; D uncertain. The germline V gene has CDR1 SGHNT and CDR2 YYREEE (reference sequence). V was shortened by 4 bases and J by 0 bases, with 8 bases between the two germline ends. The CDR3 contains 14 residues. The CDR3 is CASSPTGSGNTIYF. CDR3 sequence (DNA): TGTGCCAGCAGCCCCACCGGCTCTGGAAACACCATATATTTT.

This chain links TRBV2 with TRBJ1-1; D gene uncertain. Between the trimmed V and J ends, which lost 1 base and 1 base, there was a span of 10 bases. This CDR3 contains 15 residues. Per germline, CDR1 SNHLY and CDR2 FYNNEI. The CDR3 DNA sequence: TGTGCCAGCAGTGAAGTCAGAATGAAGAACACTGAAGCTTTCTTT. Translated: CASSEVRMKNTEAFF.

In the case of this clone: Other nucleotide sequences in the sample specify the same CDR3. The chain uses TRBV7-2 and TRBJ2-7; no definite D call. Germline CDR1 SGHTA, CDR2 FQGNSA. The V gene lost 4 bases and the J gene lost 0 bases, with 4 bases spanning the gap. This CDR3 has 12 amino acids. The CDR3 nucleotides read TGTGCCAGCAGCTCAGTCTCCTACGAGCAGTACTTC. Translation gives CASSSVSYEQYF.

The chain is built from TRBV7-6 and TRBJ2-3, with TRBD1 matching over 9 bases. V trimming: 5 bases; J trimming: 4 bases; junction bases outside the gene matches: 10. The CDR3 extends over 16 amino acids. Germline CDR1 reads SGHVS; CDR2 reads FNYEAQ. CDR3 residues: CASSIRKQGASDTQYF. The CDR3 region has the DNA TGTGCCAGCAGCATCCGGAAACAGGGGGCCTCAGATACGCAGTATTTT.

This rearrangement joins TRBV29-1 to TRBJ2-5, with TRBD1 matching 8 bases. The CDR3 sequence is 12 residues long. J lost 5 bases, V lost 8 bases, and 7 bases had no gene match. Germline CDR1 SQVTM, CDR2 ANQGSEA. The CDR3 region is CSTRTGGETQYF. In DNA, the CDR3 is TGCAGCACCCGTACAGGGGGGGAGACCCAGTACTTC.

This chain uses TRBV19 with TRBJ2-2; D might be TRBD1 (5 bases). The CDR3 consists of 13 residues. Trimming took 3 bases from V and 6 from J, leaving 8 bases between them. The V gene's germline CDR1 is LNHDA and CDR2 SQIVND (reference sequence). The CDR3 sequence is CASSMKGSGELFF. The DNA for the CDR3 is TGTGCCAGTAGTATGAAGGGGTCCGGGGAGCTGTTTTTT. The full variable domain, in which reference TRBV19 and TRBJ2-2 provide the parts outside the CDR3, is DGGITQSPKYLFRKEGQNVTLSCEQNLNHDAMYWYRQDPGQGLRLIYYSQIVNDFQKGDIAEGYSVSREKKESFPLTVTSAQKNPTAFYLCASSMKGSGELFFGEGSRLTVL.

This clone has a count of ten or more. This chain connects TRBV9 to TRBJ2-5; TRBD2 matches 7 bases. The CDR3 runs to 14 residues. The V gene's germline CDR1 is SGDLS and CDR2 YYNGEE. V trimming: 1 base; J trimming: 5 bases; junction bases outside the gene matches: 5. The DNA of the CDR3 is TGTGCCAGCAGCGTATACGGGGGGACCGAGACCCAGTACTTC. Translated: CASSVYGGTETQYF.

The chain has TRBV7-3 and TRBJ1-2; 10 nucleotides agree with TRBD1. The CDR3 has 14 residues. The V gene's germline CDR1 is SGHTA and CDR2 FQGTGA. With 5 bases clipped from V and 8 bases from J, the junction kept 8 bases outside the gene matches. DNA of the CDR3: TGTGCCAGCAGCCCTACTGGGACAGGGGCCGGCTACACCTTC. This translates into CASSPTGTGAGYTF. Complete variable domain (other parts from reference TRBV7-3 and TRBJ1-2): GAGVSQTPSNKVTEKGKYVELRCDPISGHTALYWYRQSLGQGPEFLIYFQGTGAADDSGLPNDRFFAVRPEGSVSTLKIQRTERGDSAVYLCASSPTGTGAGYTFGSGTRLTVV.

This clone was recorded once. The germline gene is not matched at one end of the junction; a read error may be the cause. The chain couples TRBV9 to TRBJ1-3, with D possibly matching TRBD1 (6 bases). The CDR3 is 16 residues long. The V gene's germline CDR1 is SGDLS and CDR2 YYNGEE. This CDR3 reads CASSVGLGGSGNTVYF. In nucleotides, the CDR3 is TGTGCCAGCAGCGTAGGTCTCGGGGGCTCTGGAAACACCGTATATTTT.

V gene TRBV15 combines with J gene TRBJ2-2, with D possibly matching TRBD2 (5 bases). The CDR3 extends over 15 amino acids. The germline V gene has CDR1 LNHNV and CDR2 YYDKDF (reference sequence). V gave up 5 bases and J gave up 0 bases, with 10 bases separating them. The CDR3 here is CATSAGGSNTGELFF. CDR3 sequence (DNA): TGTGCCACCAGCGCTGGCGGGTCGAACACCGGGGAGCTGTTTTTT.

The chain joins TRBV5-5 to TRBJ2-2; D tentatively fits TRBD1 or TRBD2 (5 bases each). Germline values: CDR1 SGHKS, CDR2 YYEKEE (reference sequence). V was trimmed by 1 base and J by 1 base, leaving 11 bases between them. This CDR3 has 16 amino acids. The CDR3: CASSLWGSLNTGELFF. The DNA of the CDR3 is TGTGCCAGCAGCTTGTGGGGGAGCCTGAACACCGGGGAGCTGTTTTTT. The whole variable domain, remainder taken from reference TRBV5-5 and TRBJ2-2, is DAGVTQSPTHLIKTRGQQVTLRCSPISGHKSVSWYQQVLGQGPQFIFQYYEKEERGRGNFPDRFSARQFPNYSSELNVNALLLGDSALYLCASSLWGSLNTGELFFGEGSRLTVL.

The sample holds a few counts of this clone. This chain connects TRBV7-3 to TRBJ2-7, with unresolved D. This CDR3 is 13 amino acids long. The V gene's germline CDR1 is SGHTA and CDR2 FQGTGA. V dropped 5 bases and J dropped 0 bases, with 8 bases sitting between them. CDR3 coding DNA: TGTGCCAGCAGCCGGACCGGCTCCTACGAGCAGTACTTC. This gives the protein CASSRTGSYEQYF. The whole variable domain, filled in from reference TRBV7-3 and TRBJ2-7, reads GAGVSQTPSNKVTEKGKYVELRCDPISGHTALYWYRQSLGQGPEFLIYFQGTGAADDSGLPNDRFFAVRPEGSVSTLKIQRTERGDSAVYLCASSRTGSYEQYFGPGTRLTVT.

The V call is TRBV28, the J call TRBJ1-1, with D possibly matching TRBD1 (6 bases). This CDR3 is built from 15 residues. Germline V gene sequence: CDR1 MDHEN, CDR2 SYDVKM. The V and J ends lost 7 bases and 0 bases respectively, with 15 bases between them. This CDR3 is CASTAGDLMNTEAFF. CDR3 sequence (DNA): TGTGCCAGCACGGCAGGGGATTTAATGAACACTGAAGCTTTCTTT.

The chain combines TRBV9 with TRBJ2-5; D unclear. The germline V gene has CDR1 SGDLS and CDR2 YYNGEE. The CDR3 extends over 14 amino acids. V was cut by 0 bases and J by 1 base, with 7 bases left in between. CDR3 DNA sequence: TGTGCCAGCAGCGTAGAGGGCAGCCAAGAGACCCAGTACTTC. It translates to CASSVEGSQETQYF.

DNA for the CDR3: TGTGCCAGAATTAACAGGGCTAGCACAGATACGCAGTATTTT. It codes for CARINRASTDTQYF. The J gene is TRBJ2-3, the V gene TRBV9, with TRBD1 as a possible D gene (6 bases). Trimming cost V 8 bases and J 0 bases, with 13 bases left between them. Germline CDR1 is SGDLS and CDR2 is YYNGEE. The CDR3 contains 14 residues.

The rearrangement uses TRBV30 and TRBJ1-1; unclear D gene. The CDR3 extends over 15 amino acids. Germline V gives CDR1 GTSNPN, CDR2 SVGIG (reference sequence). The ends were cut back, 1 base at V and 4 bases at J, with 16 bases in the middle. CDR3 DNA sequence: TGTGCCTGGAGTGCCCTCGGAGCCGGCAGCACTGAAGCTTTCTTT. It codes for CAWSALGAGSTEAFF.

The rearrangement links TRBV5-6 to TRBJ1-2; D remains ambiguous. V lost 3 bases to trimming and J lost 4 bases, with 7 bases between them. Germline loops: CDR1 SGHDT, CDR2 YYEEEE. The CDR3 loop spans 12 amino acids. For the CDR3, the DNA is TGTGCCAGCAGCTCCGACACCTATGGCTACACCTTC. Its translation is CASSSDTYGYTF.

CDR3 coding DNA: TGCGCCAGCAGTGAGTCCGGGACAGGGGGGGCCTACAATGAGCAGTTCTTC. As protein: CASSESGTGGAYNEQFF. The chain carries TRBV10-1 and TRBJ2-1; 11 nucleotides agree with TRBD1. Germline CDR1 WNHNN, CDR2 SYGVQD (reference sequence). The junction had 3 bases not matched to a gene; V was cut back by 0 bases and J by 2 bases. The CDR3 has 17 residues.

The J gene is TRBJ2-3, the V gene TRBV5-4; TRBD1 matches at 10 bases. Unmatched junction bases numbered 1, after V lost 0 bases and J lost 3 bases. Germline V gene sequence: CDR1 SGHNT, CDR2 YYREEE (reference sequence). The CDR3 covers 15 residues. This CDR3 reads CASSLGDRGTDTQYF. DNA of the CDR3: TGTGCCAGCAGCTTGGGGGACAGGGGTACAGATACGCAGTATTTT.

V is TRBV11-2 and J is TRBJ2-3, with 11 positions matching TRBD2. CDR1 is SGHAT and CDR2 is FQNNGV in the germline V gene. Trimming cost V 5 bases and J 2 bases; bases outside gene matches: 12. The CDR3 has 18 amino acids. The CDR3 region is CASSPGLAEHTYTDTQYF. As DNA, the CDR3 is TGTGCCAGCAGCCCGGGACTAGCGGAGCACACCTACACAGATACGCAGTATTTT.

The chain links TRBV27 to TRBJ2-2, with D possibly being TRBD2 (5 bases). The CDR3 has 16 amino acids. V lost 7 bases, J lost 0 bases, and 15 bases lay in between. Germline V lookup: CDR1 MNHEY, CDR2 SMNVEV (reference sequence). CDR3 region: CASTIYAGANTGELFF. For the CDR3, the DNA is TGTGCCAGCACTATTTATGCGGGTGCGAACACCGGGGAGCTGTTTTTT.

The J gene is TRBJ2-1, the V gene TRBV12-5; perhaps TRBD2 as D (6 bases). This CDR3 has 16 amino acids. Germline lookup yields CDR1 LGHNT and CDR2 FRNRAP. V shed 2 bases and J shed 5 bases, with 16 bases lying between them. The CDR3 nucleotides read TGTGCTAGTGGTTTGAGCTTGGGAGGTGGTAACAATGAGCAGTTCTTC. The encoded protein is CASGLSLGGGNNEQFF.